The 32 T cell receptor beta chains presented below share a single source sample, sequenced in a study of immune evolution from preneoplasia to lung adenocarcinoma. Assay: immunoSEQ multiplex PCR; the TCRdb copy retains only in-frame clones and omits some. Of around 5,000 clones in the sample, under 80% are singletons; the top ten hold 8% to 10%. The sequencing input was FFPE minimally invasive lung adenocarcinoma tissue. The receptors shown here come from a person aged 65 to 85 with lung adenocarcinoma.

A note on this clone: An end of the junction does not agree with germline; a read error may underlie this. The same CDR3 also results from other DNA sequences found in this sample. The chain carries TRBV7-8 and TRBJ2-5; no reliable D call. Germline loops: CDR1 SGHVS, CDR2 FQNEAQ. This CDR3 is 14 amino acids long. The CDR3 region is CASSLAEAFETQYF. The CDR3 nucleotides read TGTGCCAGCAGCTTAGCGGAAGCATTTGAGACTCAGTACTTC. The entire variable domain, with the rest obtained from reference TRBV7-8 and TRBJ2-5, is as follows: GAGVSQSPRYKVAKRGQDVALRCDPISGHVSLFWYQQALGQGPEFLTYFQNEAQLDKSGLPSDRFFAERPEGSVSTLKIQRTQQEDSAVYLCASSLAEAFETQYFGPGTRLLVL.

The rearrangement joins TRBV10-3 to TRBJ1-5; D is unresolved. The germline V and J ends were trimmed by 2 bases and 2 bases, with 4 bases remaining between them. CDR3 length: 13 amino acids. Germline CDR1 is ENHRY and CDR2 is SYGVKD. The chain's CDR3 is CAISEQGNQPQHF. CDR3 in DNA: TGTGCCATCAGTGAGCAGGGCAATCAGCCCCAGCATTTT.

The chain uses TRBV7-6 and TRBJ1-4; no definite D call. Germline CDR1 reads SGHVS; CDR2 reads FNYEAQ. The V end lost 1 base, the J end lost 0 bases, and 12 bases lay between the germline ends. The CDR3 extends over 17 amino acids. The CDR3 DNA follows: TGTGCCAGCAGCTTAGTCGGAGCCCGGACAACTAATGAAAAACTGTTTTTT. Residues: CASSLVGARTTNEKLFF.

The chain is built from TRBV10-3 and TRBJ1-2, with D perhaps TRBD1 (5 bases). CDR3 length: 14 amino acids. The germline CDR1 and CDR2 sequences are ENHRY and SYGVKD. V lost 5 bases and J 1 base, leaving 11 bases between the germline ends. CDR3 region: CAISPTDVNYGYTF. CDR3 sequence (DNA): TGTGCCATCAGTCCGACAGACGTTAACTATGGCTACACCTTC.

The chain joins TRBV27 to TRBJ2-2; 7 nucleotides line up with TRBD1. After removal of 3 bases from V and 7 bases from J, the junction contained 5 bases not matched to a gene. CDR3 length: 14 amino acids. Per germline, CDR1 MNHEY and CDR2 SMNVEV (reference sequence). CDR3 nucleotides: TGTGCCAGCAGTTTGGACAGGTTGAACGGGGAGCTGTTTTTT. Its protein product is CASSLDRLNGELFF.

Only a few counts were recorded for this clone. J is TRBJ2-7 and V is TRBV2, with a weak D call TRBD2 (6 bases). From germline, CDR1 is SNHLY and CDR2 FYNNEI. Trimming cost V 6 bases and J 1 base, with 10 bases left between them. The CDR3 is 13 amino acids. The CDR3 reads CASRIGLSYEQYF. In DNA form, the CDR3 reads TGTGCCAGCAGAATAGGACTATCCTACGAGCAGTACTTC.

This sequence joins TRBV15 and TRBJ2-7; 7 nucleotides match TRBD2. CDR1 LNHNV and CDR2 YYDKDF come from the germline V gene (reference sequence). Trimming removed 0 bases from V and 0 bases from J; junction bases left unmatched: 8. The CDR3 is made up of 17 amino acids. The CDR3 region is CATSRELSGASSYEQYF. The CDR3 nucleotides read TGTGCCACCAGCAGAGAATTAAGCGGGGCAAGCTCCTACGAGCAGTACTTC.

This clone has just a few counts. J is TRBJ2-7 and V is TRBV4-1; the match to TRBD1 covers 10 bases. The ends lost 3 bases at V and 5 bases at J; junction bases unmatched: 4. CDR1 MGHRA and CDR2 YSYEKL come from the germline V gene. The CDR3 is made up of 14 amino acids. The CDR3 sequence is CASSQGQGWDEQYF. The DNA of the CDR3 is TGCGCCAGCAGCCAGGGACAGGGGTGGGACGAGCAGTACTTC.

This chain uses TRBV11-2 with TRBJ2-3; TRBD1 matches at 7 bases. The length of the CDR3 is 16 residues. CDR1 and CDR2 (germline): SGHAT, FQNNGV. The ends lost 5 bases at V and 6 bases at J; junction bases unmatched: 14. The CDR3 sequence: CASSPPTGIRQDTQYF. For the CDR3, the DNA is TGTGCCAGCAGCCCACCGACAGGGATCAGACAGGATACGCAGTATTTT. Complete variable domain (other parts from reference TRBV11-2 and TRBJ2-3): EAGVAQSPRYKIIEKRQSVAFWCNPISGHATLYWYQQILGQGPKLLIQFQNNGVVDDSQLPKDRFSAERLKGVDSTLKIQPAKLEDSAVYLCASSPPTGIRQDTQYFGPGTRLTVL.

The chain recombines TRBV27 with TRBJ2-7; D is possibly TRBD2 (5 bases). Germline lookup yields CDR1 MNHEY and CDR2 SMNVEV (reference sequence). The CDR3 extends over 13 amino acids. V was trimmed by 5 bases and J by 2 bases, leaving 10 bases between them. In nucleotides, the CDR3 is TGTGCCAGCAGTATGGACTCGCCCTACGAGCAGTACTTC. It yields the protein CASSMDSPYEQYF.

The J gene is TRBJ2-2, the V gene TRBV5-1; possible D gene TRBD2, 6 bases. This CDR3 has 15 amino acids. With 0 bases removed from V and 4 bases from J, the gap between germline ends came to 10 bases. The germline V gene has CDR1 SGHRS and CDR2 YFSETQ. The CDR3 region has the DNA TGCGCCAGCAGCTTGGAGGACTACACCACCGGGGAGCTGTTTTTT. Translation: CASSLEDYTTGELFF.

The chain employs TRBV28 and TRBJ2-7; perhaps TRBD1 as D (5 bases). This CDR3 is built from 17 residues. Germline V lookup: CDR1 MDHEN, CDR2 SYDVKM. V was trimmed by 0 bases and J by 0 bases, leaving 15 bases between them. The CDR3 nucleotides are TGTGCCAGCAGTTTATGGACAGATAATTTAAACTCCTACGAGCAGTACTTC. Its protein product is CASSLWTDNLNSYEQYF.

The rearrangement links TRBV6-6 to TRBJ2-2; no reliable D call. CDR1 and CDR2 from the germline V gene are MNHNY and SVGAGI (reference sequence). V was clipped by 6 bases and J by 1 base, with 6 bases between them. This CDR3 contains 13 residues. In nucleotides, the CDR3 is TGTGCCAGCAGGGGTGGGAACACCGGGGAGCTGTTTTTT. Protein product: CASRGGNTGELFF.

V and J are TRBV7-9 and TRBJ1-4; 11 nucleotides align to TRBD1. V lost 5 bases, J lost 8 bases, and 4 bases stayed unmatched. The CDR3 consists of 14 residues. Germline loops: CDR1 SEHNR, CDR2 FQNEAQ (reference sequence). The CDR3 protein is CASSPGQGDEKLFF. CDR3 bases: TGTGCCAGCAGCCCGGGACAGGGGGACGAAAAACTGTTTTTT.

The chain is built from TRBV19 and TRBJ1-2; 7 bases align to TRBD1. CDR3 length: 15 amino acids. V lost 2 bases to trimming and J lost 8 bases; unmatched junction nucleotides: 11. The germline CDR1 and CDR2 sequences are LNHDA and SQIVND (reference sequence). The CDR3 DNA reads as TGTGCCAGTAGTATATCACTGGAGGGGGCGAGCGGCTACACCTTC. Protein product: CASSISLEGASGYTF.

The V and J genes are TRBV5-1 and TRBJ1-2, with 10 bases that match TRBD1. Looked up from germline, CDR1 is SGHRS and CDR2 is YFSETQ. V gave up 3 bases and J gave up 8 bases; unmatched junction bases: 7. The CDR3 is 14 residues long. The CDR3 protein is CASSSTGTGDGYTF. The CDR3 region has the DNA TGCGCCAGCAGCTCGACCGGGACAGGGGACGGCTACACCTTC.

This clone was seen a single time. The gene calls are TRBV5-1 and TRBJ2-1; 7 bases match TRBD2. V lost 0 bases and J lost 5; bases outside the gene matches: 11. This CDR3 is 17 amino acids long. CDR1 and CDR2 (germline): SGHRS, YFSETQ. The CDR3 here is CASSLAGLYSLDNEQFF. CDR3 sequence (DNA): TGCGCCAGCAGCTTGGCGGGACTATACTCCCTTGACAATGAGCAGTTCTTC.

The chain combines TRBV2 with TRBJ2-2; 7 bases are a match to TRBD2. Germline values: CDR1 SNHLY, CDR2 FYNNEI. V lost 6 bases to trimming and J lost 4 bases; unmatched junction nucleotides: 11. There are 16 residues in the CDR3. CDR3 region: CASSGWEGSSTGELFF. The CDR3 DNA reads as TGTGCCAGCAGCGGATGGGAGGGAAGCTCCACCGGGGAGCTGTTTTTT.

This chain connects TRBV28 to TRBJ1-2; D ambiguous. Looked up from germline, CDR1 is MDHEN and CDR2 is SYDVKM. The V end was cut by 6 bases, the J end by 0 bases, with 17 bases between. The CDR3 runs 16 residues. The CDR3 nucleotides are TGTGCCAGCAGCCCGAGGATTGCCAGACCTAACTATGGCTACACCTTC. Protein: CASSPRIARPNYGYTF.

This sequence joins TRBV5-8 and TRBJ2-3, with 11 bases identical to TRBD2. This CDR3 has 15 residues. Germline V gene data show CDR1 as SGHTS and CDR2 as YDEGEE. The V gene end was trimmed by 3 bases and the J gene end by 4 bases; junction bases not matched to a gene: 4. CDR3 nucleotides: TGTGCCAGCAGCTCGGGACTAGCGGTTCCAGATACGCAGTATTTT. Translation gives CASSSGLAVPDTQYF. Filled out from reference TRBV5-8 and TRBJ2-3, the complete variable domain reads EAGVTQSPTHLIKTRGQQATLRCSPISGHTSVYWYQQALGLGLQFLLWYDEGEERNRGNFPPRFSGRQFPNYSSELNVNALELEDSALYLCASSSGLAVPDTQYFGPGTRLTVL.

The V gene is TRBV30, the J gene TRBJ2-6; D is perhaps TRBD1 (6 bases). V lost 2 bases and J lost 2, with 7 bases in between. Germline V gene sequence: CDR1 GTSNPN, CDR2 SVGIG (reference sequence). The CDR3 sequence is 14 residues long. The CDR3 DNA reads TGTGCCTGGAGTACAGGGACTGGGGCCAACGTCCTGACTTTC. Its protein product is CAWSTGTGANVLTF.

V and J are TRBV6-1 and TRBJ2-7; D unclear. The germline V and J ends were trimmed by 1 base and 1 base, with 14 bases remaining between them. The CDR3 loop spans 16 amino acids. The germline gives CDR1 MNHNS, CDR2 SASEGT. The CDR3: CASSEGPAGESYEQYF. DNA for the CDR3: TGTGCCAGCAGTGAAGGACCGGCAGGCGAATCCTACGAGCAGTACTTC.

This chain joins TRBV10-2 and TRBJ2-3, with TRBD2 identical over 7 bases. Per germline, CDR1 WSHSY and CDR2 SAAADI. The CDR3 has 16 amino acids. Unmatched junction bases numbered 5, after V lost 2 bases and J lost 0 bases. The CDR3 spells CASSEARLASTDTQYF. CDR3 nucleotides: TGCGCCAGCAGTGAGGCCCGACTAGCTAGCACAGATACGCAGTATTTT.

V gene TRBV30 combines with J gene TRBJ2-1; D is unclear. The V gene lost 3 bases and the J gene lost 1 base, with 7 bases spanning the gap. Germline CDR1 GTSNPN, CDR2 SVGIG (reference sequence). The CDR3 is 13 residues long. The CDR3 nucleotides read TGTGCCTGGAGAGGTGGGTCCTACAATGAGCAGTTCTTC. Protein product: CAWRGGSYNEQFF. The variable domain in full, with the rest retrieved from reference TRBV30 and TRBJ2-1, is SQTIHQWPATLVQPVGSPLSLECTVEGTSNPNLYWYRQAAGRGLQLLFYSVGIGQISSEVPQNLSASRPQDRQFILSSKKLLLSDSGFYLCAWRGGSYNEQFFGPGTRLTVL.

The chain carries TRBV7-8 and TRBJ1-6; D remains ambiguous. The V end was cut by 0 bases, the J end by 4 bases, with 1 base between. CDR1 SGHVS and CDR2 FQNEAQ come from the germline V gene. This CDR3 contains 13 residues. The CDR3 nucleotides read TGTGCCAGCAGCTTAGCGTATAATTCACCCCTCCACTTT. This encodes CASSLAYNSPLHF. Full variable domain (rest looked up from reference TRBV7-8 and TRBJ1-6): GAGVSQSPRYKVAKRGQDVALRCDPISGHVSLFWYQQALGQGPEFLTYFQNEAQLDKSGLPSDRFFAERPEGSVSTLKIQRTQQEDSAVYLCASSLAYNSPLHFGNGTRLTVT.

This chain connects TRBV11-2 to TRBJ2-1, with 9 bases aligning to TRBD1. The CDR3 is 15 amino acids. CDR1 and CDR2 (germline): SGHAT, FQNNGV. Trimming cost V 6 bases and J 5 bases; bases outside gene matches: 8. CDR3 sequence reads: CASSKYGTGNNEQFF. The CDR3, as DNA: TGTGCCAGCAGTAAATACGGGACAGGGAACAATGAGCAGTTCTTC.

The CDR3 sequence is CASRGGRSGVENTEAFF. The CDR3 DNA follows: TGTGCCAGCAGGGGGGGGAGGAGCGGGGTTGAGAACACTGAAGCTTTCTTT. The chain uses TRBV5-4 and TRBJ1-1, with D possibly TRBD1 on 5 matching bases. Germline V gene data show CDR1 as SGHNT and CDR2 as YYREEE (reference sequence). The CDR3 is 17 residues long. The V end lost 5 bases, the J end lost 1 base, and 21 bases lay between the germline ends. Based on the CDR3 plus reference TRBV5-4 and TRBJ1-1, the full variable domain is ETGVTQSPTHLIKTRGQQVTLRCSSQSGHNTVSWYQQALGQGPQFIFQYYREEENGRGNFPPRFSGLQFPNYSSELNVNALELDDSALYLCASRGGRSGVENTEAFFGQGTRLTVV.

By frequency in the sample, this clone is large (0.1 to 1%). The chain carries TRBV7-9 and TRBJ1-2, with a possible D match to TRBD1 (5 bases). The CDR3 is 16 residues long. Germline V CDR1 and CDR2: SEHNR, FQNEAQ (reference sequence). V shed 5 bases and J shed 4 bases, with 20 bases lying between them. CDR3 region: CASSPRDVLDGYGYTF. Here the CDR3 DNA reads TGTGCCAGCAGCCCCCGGGACGTCTTGGATGGCTATGGCTACACCTTC.

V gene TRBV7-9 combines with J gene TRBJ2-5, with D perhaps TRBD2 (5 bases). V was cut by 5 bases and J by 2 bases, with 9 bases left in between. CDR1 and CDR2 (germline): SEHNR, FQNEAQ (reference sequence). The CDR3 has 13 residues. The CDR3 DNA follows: TGTGCCAGCAGCCCTAGCAGACAAGAGACCCAGTACTTC. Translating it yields CASSPSRQETQYF.

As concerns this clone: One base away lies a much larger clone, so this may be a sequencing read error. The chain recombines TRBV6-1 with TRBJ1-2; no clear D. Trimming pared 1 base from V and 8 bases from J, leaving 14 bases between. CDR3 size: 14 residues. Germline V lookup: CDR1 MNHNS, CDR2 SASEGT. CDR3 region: CASSEGQPMRGYTF. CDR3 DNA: TGTGCCAGCAGTGAAGGTCAGCCAATGCGGGGCTACACCTTC.

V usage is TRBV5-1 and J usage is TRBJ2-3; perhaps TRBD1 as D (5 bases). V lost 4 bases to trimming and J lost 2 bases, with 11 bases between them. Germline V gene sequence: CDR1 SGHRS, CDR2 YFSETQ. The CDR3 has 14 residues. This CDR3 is CASSPGHTTDTQYF. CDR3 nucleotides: TGCGCCAGCAGCCCCGGACATACCACAGATACGCAGTATTTT.

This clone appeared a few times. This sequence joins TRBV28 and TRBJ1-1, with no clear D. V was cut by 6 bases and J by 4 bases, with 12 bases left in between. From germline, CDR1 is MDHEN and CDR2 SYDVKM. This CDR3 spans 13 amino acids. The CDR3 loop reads CASSRARRTEAFF. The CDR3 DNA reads TGTGCCAGCAGCCGGGCAAGGCGCACTGAAGCTTTCTTT. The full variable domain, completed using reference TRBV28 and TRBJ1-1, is DVKVTQSSRYLVKRTGEKVFLECVQDMDHENMFWYRQDPGLGLRLIYFSYDVKMKEKGDIPEGYSVSREKKERFSLILESASTNQTSMYLCASSRARRTEAFFGQGTRLTVV.